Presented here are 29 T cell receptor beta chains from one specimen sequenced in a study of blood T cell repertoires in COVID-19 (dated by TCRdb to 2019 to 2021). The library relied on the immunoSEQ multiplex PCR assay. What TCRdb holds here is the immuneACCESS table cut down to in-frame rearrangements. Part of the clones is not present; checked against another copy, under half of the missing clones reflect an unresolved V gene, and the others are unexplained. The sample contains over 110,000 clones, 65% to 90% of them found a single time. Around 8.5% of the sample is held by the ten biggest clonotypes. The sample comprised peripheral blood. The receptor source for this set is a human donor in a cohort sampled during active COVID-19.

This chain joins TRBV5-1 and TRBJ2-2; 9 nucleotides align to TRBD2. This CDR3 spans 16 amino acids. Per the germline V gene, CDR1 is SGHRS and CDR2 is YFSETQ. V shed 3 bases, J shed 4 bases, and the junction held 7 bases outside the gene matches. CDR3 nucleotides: TGCGCCAGCAGCTCGTATAGCGGGAGCGTCACCGGGGAGCTGTTTTTT. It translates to CASSSYSGSVTGELFF. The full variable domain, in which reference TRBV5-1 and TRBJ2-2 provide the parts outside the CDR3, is KAGVTQTPRYLIKTRGQQVTLSCSPISGHRSVSWYQQTPGQGLQFLFEYFSETQRNKGNFPGRFSGRQFSNSRSEMNVSTLELGDSALYLCASSSYSGSVTGELFFGEGSRLTVL.

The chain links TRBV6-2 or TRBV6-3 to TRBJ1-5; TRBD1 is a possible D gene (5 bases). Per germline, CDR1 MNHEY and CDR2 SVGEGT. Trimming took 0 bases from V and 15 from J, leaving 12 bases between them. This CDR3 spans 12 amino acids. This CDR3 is CASSYSNQGWHF. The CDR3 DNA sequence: TGTGCCAGCAGTTACTCGAATCAGGGATGGCATTTT.

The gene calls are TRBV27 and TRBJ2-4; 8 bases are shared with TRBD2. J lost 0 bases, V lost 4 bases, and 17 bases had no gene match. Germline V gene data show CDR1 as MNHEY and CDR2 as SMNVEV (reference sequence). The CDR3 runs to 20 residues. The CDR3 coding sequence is TGTGCCAGCAGTTCTAAACCCCCGGGACTAGTATCAATAGCCAAAAACATTCAGTACTTC. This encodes CASSSKPPGLVSIAKNIQYF.

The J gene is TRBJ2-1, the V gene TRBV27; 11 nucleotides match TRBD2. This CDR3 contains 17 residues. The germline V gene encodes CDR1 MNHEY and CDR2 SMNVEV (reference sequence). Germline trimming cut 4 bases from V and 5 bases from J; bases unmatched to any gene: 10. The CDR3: CASSSNMPGLADNEQFF. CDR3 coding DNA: TGTGCCAGCAGTTCCAACATGCCGGGACTAGCGGACAATGAGCAGTTCTTC.

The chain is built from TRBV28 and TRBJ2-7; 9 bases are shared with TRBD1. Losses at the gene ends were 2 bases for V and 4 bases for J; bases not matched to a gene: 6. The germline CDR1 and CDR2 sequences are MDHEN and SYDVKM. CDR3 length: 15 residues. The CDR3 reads CASSLEGTGRYEQYF. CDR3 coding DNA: TGTGCCAGCAGTTTAGAGGGGACAGGGCGGTACGAGCAGTACTTC.

The CDR3 DNA reads as TGTGCCAGTAGTAACCACAGGATCTCCTACGAGCAGTACTTC. This gives the protein CASSNHRISYEQYF. The J gene is TRBJ2-7, the V gene TRBV19, with D tentatively TRBD1 (5 bases). The CDR3 covers 14 residues. The V end lost 4 bases, the J end lost 0 bases, and 10 bases lay between the germline ends. CDR1 and CDR2 (germline): LNHDA, SQIVND (reference sequence).

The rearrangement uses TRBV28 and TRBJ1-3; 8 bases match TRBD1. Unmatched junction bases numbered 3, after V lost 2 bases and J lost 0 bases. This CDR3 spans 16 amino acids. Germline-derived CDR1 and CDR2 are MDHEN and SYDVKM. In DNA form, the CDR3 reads TGTGCCAGCAGTTTACAGGGGGCCATCTCTGGAAACACCATATATTTT. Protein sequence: CASSLQGAISGNTIYF.

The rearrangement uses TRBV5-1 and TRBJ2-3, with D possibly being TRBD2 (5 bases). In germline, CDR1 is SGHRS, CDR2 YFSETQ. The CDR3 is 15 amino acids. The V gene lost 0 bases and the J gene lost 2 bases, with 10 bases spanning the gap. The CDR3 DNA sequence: TGCGCCAGCAGCTTGGCTAGCCCAATCACAGATACGCAGTATTTT. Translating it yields CASSLASPITDTQYF.

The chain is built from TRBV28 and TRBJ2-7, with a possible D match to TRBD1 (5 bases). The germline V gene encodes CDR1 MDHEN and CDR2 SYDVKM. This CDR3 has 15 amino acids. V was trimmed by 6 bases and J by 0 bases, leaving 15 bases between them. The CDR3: CASRPRGHPSYEQYF. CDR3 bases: TGTGCCAGCAGACCCCGTGGACACCCCTCCTACGAGCAGTACTTC.

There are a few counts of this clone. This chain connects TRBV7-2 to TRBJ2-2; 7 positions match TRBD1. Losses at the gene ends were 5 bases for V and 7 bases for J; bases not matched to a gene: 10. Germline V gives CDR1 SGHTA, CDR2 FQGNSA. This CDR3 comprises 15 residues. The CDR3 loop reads CASSPDRSWGGELFF. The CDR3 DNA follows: TGTGCCAGCAGCCCGGACAGGTCATGGGGCGGGGAGCTGTTTTTT.

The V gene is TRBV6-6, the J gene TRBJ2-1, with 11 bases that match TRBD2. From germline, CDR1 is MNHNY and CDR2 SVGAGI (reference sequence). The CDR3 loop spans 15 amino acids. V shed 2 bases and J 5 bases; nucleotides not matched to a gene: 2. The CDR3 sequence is CASSYPGLADNEQFF. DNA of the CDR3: TGTGCCAGCAGTTACCCGGGACTAGCGGACAATGAGCAGTTCTTC.

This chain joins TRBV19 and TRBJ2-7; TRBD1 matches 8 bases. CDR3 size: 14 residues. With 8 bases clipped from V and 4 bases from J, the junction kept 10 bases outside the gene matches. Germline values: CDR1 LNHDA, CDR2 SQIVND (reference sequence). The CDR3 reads CASRRGTGPYEQYF. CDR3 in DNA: TGTGCCAGTCGGAGAGGGACAGGCCCTTACGAGCAGTACTTC.

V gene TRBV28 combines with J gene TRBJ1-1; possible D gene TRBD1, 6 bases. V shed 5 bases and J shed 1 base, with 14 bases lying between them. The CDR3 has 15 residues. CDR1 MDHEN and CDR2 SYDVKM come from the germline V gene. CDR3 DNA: TGTGCCAGCAGTGTCCGCACAGGGTCGAACACTGAAGCTTTCTTT. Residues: CASSVRTGSNTEAFF.

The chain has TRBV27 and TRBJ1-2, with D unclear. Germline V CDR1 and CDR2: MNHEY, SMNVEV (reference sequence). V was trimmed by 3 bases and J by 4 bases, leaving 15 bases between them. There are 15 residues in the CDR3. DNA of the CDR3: TGTGCCAGCAGTTTTCTGGGCAGCGGAACCTATGGCTACACCTTC. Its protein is CASSFLGSGTYGYTF.

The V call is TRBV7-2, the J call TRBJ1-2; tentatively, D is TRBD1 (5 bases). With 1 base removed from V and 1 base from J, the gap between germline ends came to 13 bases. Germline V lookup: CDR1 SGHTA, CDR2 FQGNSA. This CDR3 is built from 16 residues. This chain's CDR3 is CASSLEVGGLNYGYTF. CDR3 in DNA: TGTGCCAGCAGCTTAGAGGTGGGGGGTCTTAACTATGGCTACACCTTC.

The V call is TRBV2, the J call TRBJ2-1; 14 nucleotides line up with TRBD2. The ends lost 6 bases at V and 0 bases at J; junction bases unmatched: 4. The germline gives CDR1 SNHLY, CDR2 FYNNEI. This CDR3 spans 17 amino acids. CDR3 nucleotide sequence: TGTGCCAGCAGCGGGACTAGCGGGGGCAGCTCCTACAATGAGCAGTTCTTC. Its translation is CASSGTSGGSSYNEQFF. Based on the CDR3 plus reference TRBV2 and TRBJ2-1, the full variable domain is EPEVTQTPSHQVTQMGQEVILRCVPISNHLYFYWYRQILGQKVEFLVSFYNNEISEKSEIFDDQFSVERPDGSNFTLKIRSTKLEDSAMYFCASSGTSGGSSYNEQFFGPGTRLTVL.

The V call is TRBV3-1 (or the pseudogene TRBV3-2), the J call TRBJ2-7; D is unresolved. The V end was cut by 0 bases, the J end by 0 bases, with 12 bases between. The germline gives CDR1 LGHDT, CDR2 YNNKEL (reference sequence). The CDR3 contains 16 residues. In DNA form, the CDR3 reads TGTGCCAGCAGCCAAGATTGGTCAGGTAACTCCTACGAGCAGTACTTC. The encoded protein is CASSQDWSGNSYEQYF.

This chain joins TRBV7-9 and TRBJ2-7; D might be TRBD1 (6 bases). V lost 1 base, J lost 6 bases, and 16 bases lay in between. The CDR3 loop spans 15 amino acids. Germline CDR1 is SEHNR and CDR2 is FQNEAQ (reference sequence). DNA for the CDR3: TGTGCCAGCAGCTTAGACACAGGGTTGCTCCTCGAGCAGTACTTC. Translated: CASSLDTGLLLEQYF.

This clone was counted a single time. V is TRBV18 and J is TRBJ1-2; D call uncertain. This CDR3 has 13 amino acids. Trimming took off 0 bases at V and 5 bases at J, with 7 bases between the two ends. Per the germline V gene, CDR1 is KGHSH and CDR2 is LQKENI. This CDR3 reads CASSPPGRYGYTF. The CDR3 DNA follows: TGTGCCAGCTCACCACCGGGGAGGTATGGCTACACCTTC.

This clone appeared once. The CDR3 DNA reads as TGCGCCAGCAGCCAAGACACACAGGACTCCTACGAGCAGTACTTC. Translated: CASSQDTQDSYEQYF. The chain employs TRBV4-3 and TRBJ2-7; perhaps TRBD1 as D (5 bases). Between the trimmed V and J ends, which lost 0 bases and 0 bases, there was a span of 9 bases. The CDR3 is 15 residues long. Germline V gene lookup returns CDR1 LGHNA and CDR2 YSLEER.

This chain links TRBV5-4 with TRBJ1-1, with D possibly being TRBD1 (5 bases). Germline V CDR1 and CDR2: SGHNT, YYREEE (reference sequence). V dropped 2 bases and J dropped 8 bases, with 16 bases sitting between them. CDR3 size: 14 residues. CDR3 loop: CASSFEGDNKEAFF. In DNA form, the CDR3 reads TGTGCCAGCAGCTTTGAAGGGGATAATAAAGAAGCTTTCTTT.

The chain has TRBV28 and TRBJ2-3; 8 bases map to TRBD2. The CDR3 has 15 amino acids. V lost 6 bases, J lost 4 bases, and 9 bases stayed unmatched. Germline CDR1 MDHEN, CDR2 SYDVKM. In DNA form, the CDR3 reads TGTGCCAGCAGGCTAGCGGGTCCTAGCCCAGATACGCAGTATTTT. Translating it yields CASRLAGPSPDTQYF.

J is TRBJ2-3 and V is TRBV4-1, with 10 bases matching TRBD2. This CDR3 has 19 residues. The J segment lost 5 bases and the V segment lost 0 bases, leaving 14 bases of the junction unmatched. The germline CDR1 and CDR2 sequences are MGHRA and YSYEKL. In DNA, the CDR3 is TGCGCCAGCAGCCAAGAGGAGGGGGGCCTAGCGGGAGTAGGAGATACGCAGTATTTT. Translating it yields CASSQEEGGLAGVGDTQYF.

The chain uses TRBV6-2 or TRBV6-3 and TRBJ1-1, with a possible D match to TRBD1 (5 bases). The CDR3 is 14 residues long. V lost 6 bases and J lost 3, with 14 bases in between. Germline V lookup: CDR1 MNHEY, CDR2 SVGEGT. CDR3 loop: CASSTPDIDTEAFF. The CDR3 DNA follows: TGTGCCAGCAGCACCCCGGACATTGACACTGAAGCTTTCTTT.

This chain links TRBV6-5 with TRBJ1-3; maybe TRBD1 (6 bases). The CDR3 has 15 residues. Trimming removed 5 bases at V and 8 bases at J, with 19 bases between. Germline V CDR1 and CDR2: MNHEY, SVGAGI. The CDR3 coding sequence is TGTGCCAGCAGTCGAAACAGGGACATACGATACACCATATATTTT. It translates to CASSRNRDIRYTIYF.

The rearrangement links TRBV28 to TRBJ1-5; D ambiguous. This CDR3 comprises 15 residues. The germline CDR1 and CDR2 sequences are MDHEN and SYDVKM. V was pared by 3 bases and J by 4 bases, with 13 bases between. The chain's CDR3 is CASSFGQAGNQPQHF. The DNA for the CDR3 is TGTGCCAGCAGTTTTGGCCAGGCGGGAAATCAGCCCCAGCATTTT.

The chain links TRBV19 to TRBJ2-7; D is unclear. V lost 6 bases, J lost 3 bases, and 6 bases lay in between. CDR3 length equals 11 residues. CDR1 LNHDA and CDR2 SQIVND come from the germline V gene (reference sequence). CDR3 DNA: TGTGCCAGTAGCCTCGGCTACGAGCAGTACTTC. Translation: CASSLGYEQYF. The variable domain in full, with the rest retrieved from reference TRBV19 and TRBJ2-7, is DGGITQSPKYLFRKEGQNVTLSCEQNLNHDAMYWYRQDPGQGLRLIYYSQIVNDFQKGDIAEGYSVSREKKESFPLTVTSAQKNPTAFYLCASSLGYEQYFGPGTRLTVT.

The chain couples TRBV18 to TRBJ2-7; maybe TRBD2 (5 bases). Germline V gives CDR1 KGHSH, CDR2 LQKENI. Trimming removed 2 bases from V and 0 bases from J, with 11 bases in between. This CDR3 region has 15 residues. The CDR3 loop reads CASSPEGVNSYEQYF. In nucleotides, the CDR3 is TGTGCCAGCTCACCAGAGGGTGTGAACTCCTACGAGCAGTACTTC.

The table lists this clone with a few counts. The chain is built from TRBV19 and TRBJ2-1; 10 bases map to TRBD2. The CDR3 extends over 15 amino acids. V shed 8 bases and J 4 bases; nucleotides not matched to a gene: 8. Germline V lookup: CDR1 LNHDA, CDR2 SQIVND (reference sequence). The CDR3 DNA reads TGTGCCAGTGAGACCGGGACTAGCGATTACAATGAGCAGTTCTTC. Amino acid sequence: CASETGTSDYNEQFF.